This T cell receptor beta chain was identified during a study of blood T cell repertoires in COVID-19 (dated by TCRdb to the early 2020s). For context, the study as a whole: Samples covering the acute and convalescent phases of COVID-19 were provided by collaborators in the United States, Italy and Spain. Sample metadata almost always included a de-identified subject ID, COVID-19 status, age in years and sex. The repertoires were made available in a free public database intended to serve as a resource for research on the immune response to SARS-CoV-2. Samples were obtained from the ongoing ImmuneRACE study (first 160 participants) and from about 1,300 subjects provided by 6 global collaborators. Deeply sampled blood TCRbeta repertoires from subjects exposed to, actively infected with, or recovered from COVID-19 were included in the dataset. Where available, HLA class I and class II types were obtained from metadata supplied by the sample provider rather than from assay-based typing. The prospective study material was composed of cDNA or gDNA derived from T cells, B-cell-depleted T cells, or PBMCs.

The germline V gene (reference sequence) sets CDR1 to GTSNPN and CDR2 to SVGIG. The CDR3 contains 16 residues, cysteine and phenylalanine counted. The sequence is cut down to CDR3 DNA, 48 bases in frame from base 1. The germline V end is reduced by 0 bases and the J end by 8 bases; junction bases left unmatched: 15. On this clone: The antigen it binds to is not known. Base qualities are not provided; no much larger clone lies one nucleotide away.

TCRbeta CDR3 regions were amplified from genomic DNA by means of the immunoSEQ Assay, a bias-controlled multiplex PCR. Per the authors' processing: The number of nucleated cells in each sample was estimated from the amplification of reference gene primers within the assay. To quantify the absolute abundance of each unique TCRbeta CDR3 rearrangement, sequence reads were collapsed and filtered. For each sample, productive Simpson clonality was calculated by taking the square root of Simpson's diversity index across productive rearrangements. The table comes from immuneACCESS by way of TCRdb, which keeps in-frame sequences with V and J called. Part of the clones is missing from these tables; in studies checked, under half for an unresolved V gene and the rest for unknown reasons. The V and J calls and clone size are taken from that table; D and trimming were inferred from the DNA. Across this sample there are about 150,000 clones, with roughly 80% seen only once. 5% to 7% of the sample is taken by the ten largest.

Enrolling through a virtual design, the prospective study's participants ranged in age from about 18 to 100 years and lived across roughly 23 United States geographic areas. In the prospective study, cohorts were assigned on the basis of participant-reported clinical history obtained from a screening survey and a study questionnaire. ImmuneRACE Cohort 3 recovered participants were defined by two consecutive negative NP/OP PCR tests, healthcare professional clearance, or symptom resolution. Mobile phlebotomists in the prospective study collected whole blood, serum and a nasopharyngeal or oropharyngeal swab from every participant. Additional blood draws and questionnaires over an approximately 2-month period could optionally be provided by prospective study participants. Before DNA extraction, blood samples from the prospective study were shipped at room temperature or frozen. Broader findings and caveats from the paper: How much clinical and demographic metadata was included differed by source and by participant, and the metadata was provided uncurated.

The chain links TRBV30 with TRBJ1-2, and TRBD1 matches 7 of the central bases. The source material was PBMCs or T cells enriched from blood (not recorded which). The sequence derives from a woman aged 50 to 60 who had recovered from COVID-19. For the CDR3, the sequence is CAWSVRGRDRDIGYTF. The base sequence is TGTGCCTGGAGTGTACGGGGTCGCGACAGGGATATCGGCTACACCTTC.